One and the same sample provided the 27 T cell receptor beta chains below, sequenced in a study of CD8 T cells in Susac syndrome (dated by TCRdb to the late 2010s). Receptor libraries were prepared by the immunoSEQ multiplex PCR assay. RNA was extracted using the RNeasy kit, and roughly 0.5 to 1 microgram was reverse transcribed with random hexamers. TCRdb cleaned the public reads at Q25 with fastp, built clones with MiXCR and kept in-frame beta chains. One record per CDR3 amino acid sequence lists the most common genes and DNA. For this sample there are approximately 210,000 distinct CDR3 sequences; about 95% appear just once. Jointly, the top ten make up under 0.2% of the sample. Material: CD4+ T cells from PBMCs. The receptors originated from a human donor with Susac syndrome.

CDR3 loop: CASSLIAGGNSPLHF. The CDR3 DNA reads TGTGCCAGCAGCTTAATCGCCGGGGGCAATTCACCCCTCCACTTT. The V and J genes are TRBV7-6 and TRBJ1-6; D might be TRBD1 (6 bases). V lost 2 bases and J lost 7, with 12 bases in between. The CDR3 spans 15 residues. Germline CDR1 and CDR2: SGHVS and FNYEAQ.

The chain employs TRBV20-1 and TRBJ1-1, with TRBD1 matching 11 bases. Losses at the gene ends were 1 base for V and 8 bases for J; bases not matched to a gene: 6. The germline V gene has CDR1 DFQATT and CDR2 SNEGSKA (reference sequence). This CDR3 is 14 amino acids long. The CDR3 DNA follows: TGCAGTGCTAGAGGCAGGACAGGGGGCGGCGAAGCTTTCTTT. Its protein product is CSARGRTGGGEAFF.

The rearrangement links TRBV11-3 to TRBJ2-3; 13 bases are a match to TRBD2. From germline, CDR1 is SGHNT and CDR2 YENEEA. The V segment lost 4 bases and the J segment 5 bases; nucleotides outside the gene matches: 12. The CDR3 runs to 18 residues. The CDR3 DNA reads as TGTGCCAGCAGCTCCCCCTGGACTAGCGGGAGTCAGGGAGATACGCAGTATTTT. Translated: CASSSPWTSGSQGDTQYF.

The CDR3 region is CASSRGGTGQPQHF. The DNA of the CDR3 is TGTGCCAGCAGTAGAGGGGGGACCGGGCAGCCCCAGCATTTT. This chain links TRBV6-2 or TRBV6-3 with TRBJ1-5; a possible D gene is TRBD1 (6 bases). Deletions cut 5 bases from V and 7 bases from J, with 15 bases between. This CDR3 has 14 residues. CDR1 MNHEY and CDR2 SVGEGT come from the germline V gene.

The gene calls are TRBV7-2 and TRBJ2-3; 9 bases map to TRBD1. Germline V lookup: CDR1 SGHTA, CDR2 FQGNSA. Losses at the gene ends were 5 bases for V and 2 bases for J; bases not matched to a gene: 11. The CDR3 consists of 17 residues. The CDR3 loop reads CASSLFPGQGLTDTQYF. The CDR3 DNA follows: TGTGCCAGCAGCCTTTTTCCGGGACAGGGTCTCACAGATACGCAGTATTTT.

The chain has TRBV13 and TRBJ1-1, with D hard to call. CDR1 is PRHDT, CDR2 FYEKMQ, per germline (reference sequence). The CDR3 has 12 amino acids. Trimming cost V 3 bases and J 8 bases, with 10 bases left between them. CDR3 in DNA: TGTGCCAGCAGCTTCCCTCAGAGAGAAGCTTTCTTT. It specifies CASSFPQREAFF.

This clonotype was counted a single time. The CDR3 protein is CSASGIGNTDTQYF. The CDR3, as DNA: TGCAGTGCTAGCGGGATAGGAAACACAGATACGCAGTATTTT. The gene calls are TRBV20-1 and TRBJ2-3; D is possibly TRBD2 (5 bases). The CDR3 loop spans 14 amino acids. Trimming removed 3 bases from V and 2 bases from J, with 12 bases in between. Germline V gene sequence: CDR1 DFQATT, CDR2 SNEGSKA (reference sequence).

The chain joins TRBV7-2 to TRBJ1-6, with D unclear. V was shortened by 0 bases and J by 13 bases, with 7 bases between the two germline ends. The CDR3 extends over 12 amino acids. The germline V gene has CDR1 SGHTA and CDR2 FQGNSA. CDR3 in amino acids: CASSLAGYPLHF. The CDR3 bases are TGTGCCAGCAGCTTAGCCGGCTATCCCCTCCACTTT.

V is TRBV24-1 and J is TRBJ2-5, with D tentatively TRBD1 or TRBD2 (5 bases each). Germline CDR1 is KGHDR and CDR2 is SFDVKD. The CDR3 loop spans 15 amino acids. V was shortened by 4 bases and J by 5 bases, with 16 bases between the two germline ends. In nucleotides, the CDR3 is TGTGCCACCAGTGAGCGAGGGGTGATTGGGGAGACCCAGTACTTC. Translating gives CATSERGVIGETQYF.

The rearrangement links TRBV6-2 or TRBV6-3 to TRBJ2-2; no firm D call. V lost 3 bases and J lost 6, with 8 bases in between. There are 13 residues in the CDR3. Germline V gives CDR1 MNHEY, CDR2 SVGEGT. The CDR3: CASSYYLPGELFF. The CDR3 DNA reads as TGTGCCAGCAGTTATTACCTACCCGGGGAGCTGTTTTTT.

V is TRBV20-1 and J is TRBJ2-3, with TRBD1 identical over 7 bases. The germline gives CDR1 DFQATT, CDR2 SNEGSKA (reference sequence). The CDR3 spans 15 residues. With V trimmed by 3 bases and J by 2 bases, 8 bases remained unmatched. The CDR3 spells CSASIRDRDTDTQYF. In DNA, the CDR3 is TGCAGTGCTAGCATCCGGGACAGAGACACAGATACGCAGTATTTT.

The chain joins TRBV27 to TRBJ1-6, with D unresolved. Trimming shortened V by 3 bases and J by 4 bases, and 7 bases separated the two germline ends. Germline V gene sequence: CDR1 MNHEY, CDR2 SMNVEV (reference sequence). CDR3 length: 14 residues. The CDR3 DNA is TGTGCCAGCAGTTTGACAAATTATAATTCACCCCTCCACTTT. Encoded protein: CASSLTNYNSPLHF.

V usage is TRBV18 and J usage is TRBJ1-1, with 8 bases that match TRBD1. V shed 6 bases and J 5 bases; nucleotides not matched to a gene: 14. The CDR3 has 16 residues. Germline V lookup: CDR1 KGHSH, CDR2 LQKENI. The CDR3 sequence is CASSALTGELGTEAFF. The CDR3 coding sequence is TGTGCCAGCTCCGCCCTGACAGGGGAGCTGGGAACTGAAGCTTTCTTT.

The chain couples TRBV28 to TRBJ2-5; TRBD2 matches 8 bases. J gave up 4 bases and V 2 bases, and 6 bases lay outside the gene matches. CDR1 is MDHEN, CDR2 SYDVKM, per germline. The CDR3 extends over 15 amino acids. CDR3 sequence (DNA): TGTGCCAGCAGTTTAGCGGGGGGAACCGGAGAGACCCAGTACTTC. It encodes CASSLAGGTGETQYF.

In its sample, this clonotype was seen once. This sequence joins TRBV29-1 and TRBJ2-7; 10 nucleotides match TRBD1. Losses at the gene ends were 8 bases for V and 3 bases for J; bases not matched to a gene: 4. This CDR3 has 12 residues. The germline V gene encodes CDR1 SQVTM and CDR2 ANQGSEA. The CDR3 DNA reads TGCAGCATCAGGACAGGGGGCTACGAGCAGTACTTC. It yields the protein CSIRTGGYEQYF.

The chain employs TRBV20-1 and TRBJ2-1, with a weak D call TRBD2 (5 bases). This CDR3 has 12 amino acids. Germline V gene lookup returns CDR1 DFQATT and CDR2 SNEGSKA (reference sequence). V was pared by 7 bases and J by 8 bases, with 15 bases between. The CDR3 nucleotides are TGCAGTGGGACGGGGAGTGTCGATGAGCAGTTCTTC. Its translation: CSGTGSVDEQFF.

The chain links TRBV15 to TRBJ1-2, with TRBD1 matching over 8 bases. Germline loops: CDR1 LNHNV, CDR2 YYDKDF (reference sequence). CDR3 size: 14 residues. J lost 6 bases, V lost 3 bases, and 6 bases had no gene match. The CDR3 DNA follows: TGTGCCACCAGCAGGGACAGGGAAGTCGATGGCTACACCTTC. Protein product: CATSRDREVDGYTF.

The CDR3 reads CASRHEGNEKLFF. CDR3 bases: TGTGCCAGCAGACATGAGGGGAATGAAAAACTGTTTTTT. The chain recombines TRBV3-1 with TRBJ1-4; possibly TRBD1 for D (5 bases). This CDR3 contains 13 residues. Trimming took off 6 bases at V and 5 bases at J, with 10 bases between the two ends. Germline V lookup: CDR1 LGHDT, CDR2 YNNKEL (reference sequence).

The V and J genes are TRBV2 and TRBJ2-1; 9 positions match TRBD1. The CDR3 runs 11 residues. Germline values: CDR1 SNHLY, CDR2 FYNNEI. Trimming took 8 bases from V and 14 from J; bases not matched to a gene: 7. The CDR3 sequence is CASFGTGLEFF. CDR3 bases: TGTGCCAGCTTTGGGACAGGGTTGGAGTTCTTC. Drawing the rest from reference TRBV2 and TRBJ2-1, the complete variable domain is EPEVTQTPSHQVTQMGQEVILRCVPISNHLYFYWYRQILGQKVEFLVSFYNNEISEKSEIFDDQFSVERPDGSNFTLKIRSTKLEDSAMYFCASFGTGLEFFGPGTRLTVL.

This chain links TRBV9 with TRBJ1-2; possibly TRBD1 for D (6 bases). The CDR3 runs to 15 residues. The V end lost 4 bases, the J end lost 3 bases, and 16 bases lay between the germline ends. The germline V gene encodes CDR1 SGDLS and CDR2 YYNGEE. CDR3 region: CASSSRQEYYYGYTF. The CDR3 DNA reads as TGTGCCAGCAGCTCCCGACAGGAGTACTACTATGGCTACACCTTC.

This clonotype was seen a handful of times. The CDR3 DNA follows: TGCGCCAGCAGCACTAGCGGGGGCCCGGATAGCAGCTTCTTC. Protein sequence: CASSTSGGPDSSFF. The J gene is TRBJ2-1, the V gene TRBV5-1, with 11 bases aligning to TRBD2. V lost 4 bases and J lost 16; bases outside the gene matches: 13. CDR1 is SGHRS and CDR2 is YFSETQ in the germline V gene. The CDR3 is 14 amino acids.

This CDR3 reads CSARVSNEQFF. The CDR3 bases are TGCAGCGCCCGGGTCTCCAATGAGCAGTTCTTC. This chain connects TRBV29-1 to TRBJ2-1; no firm D call. The CDR3 totals 11 residues. Trimming took off 7 bases at V and 6 bases at J, with 10 bases between the two ends. Germline V gives CDR1 SQVTM, CDR2 ANQGSEA.

V is TRBV9 and J is TRBJ1-1; D gene uncertain. V was trimmed by 0 bases and J by 8 bases, leaving 11 bases between them. The CDR3 spans 13 residues. CDR1 is SGDLS, CDR2 YYNGEE, per germline. This CDR3 reads CASSVANSQEAFF. The CDR3 nucleotides read TGTGCCAGCAGCGTAGCGAATTCTCAGGAAGCTTTCTTT.

V gene TRBV5-1 combines with J gene TRBJ1-2; 10 nucleotides align to TRBD1. Germline V gene sequence: CDR1 SGHRS, CDR2 YFSETQ. Trimming cost V 5 bases and J 8 bases; bases outside gene matches: 6. The CDR3 is 13 residues long. The DNA of the CDR3 is TGCGCCAGCAGTTCCCCGGGACAGGGGGGCTACACCTTC. Translating it yields CASSSPGQGGYTF.

The V and J genes are TRBV30 and TRBJ2-7; D uncertain. Trimming stripped 2 bases from V and 6 bases from J, with 11 bases between. The CDR3 length is 12 residues. Germline V gene data show CDR1 as GTSNPN and CDR2 as SVGIG (reference sequence). In DNA, the CDR3 is TGTGCCTGGAGTCCCCCAGGTCCCGAGCAGTACTTC. The encoded protein is CAWSPPGPEQYF.

This chain connects TRBV19 to TRBJ2-5; D perhaps matches TRBD2 (6 bases). Germline CDR1 LNHDA, CDR2 SQIVND (reference sequence). The CDR3 has 12 residues. The germline V and J ends were trimmed by 10 bases and 3 bases, with 12 bases remaining between them. The chain's CDR3 is CATSWGEETQYF. Here the CDR3 DNA reads TGTGCCACCTCTTGGGGGGAAGAGACCCAGTACTTC. Full variable domain (outside the CDR3, taken from reference TRBV19 and TRBJ2-5): DGGITQSPKYLFRKEGQNVTLSCEQNLNHDAMYWYRQDPGQGLRLIYYSQIVNDFQKGDIAEGYSVSREKKESFPLTVTSAQKNPTAFYLCATSWGEETQYFGPGTRLLVL.

This clonotype was picked up a small number of times. J is TRBJ1-2 and V is TRBV7-8; a weak D match, TRBD1 (5 bases). V was cut by 1 base and J by 1 base, with 7 bases left in between. This CDR3 is built from 14 residues. Germline CDR1 reads SGHVS; CDR2 reads FQNEAQ. The CDR3 here is CASSLGGDNYGYTF. Written as DNA, the CDR3 is TGTGCCAGCAGCTTAGGGGGCGATAACTATGGCTACACCTTC.